The 21 T cell receptor beta chains listed next were all sequenced from one sample in a study of CD8+ T cells in alopecia areata. Treatment given: oral pan-JAK inhibitor, 5-10 mg twice daily. Extraction of RNA preceded its reverse transcription into cDNA, which served as the sequencing template. Clones were sequenced by immunoSEQ multiplex PCR, and TCRdb holds only the in-frame ones, with some missing. The table records approximately 120,000 clones, approximately 57% of them present only once. The material was CD4+ T cells sorted from blood, obtained at week 4, from a patient treated with tofacitinib. The source is a human donor with alopecia areata.

The chain recombines TRBV25-1 with TRBJ2-7; D unclear. The CDR3 spans 15 residues. Trimming removed 0 bases from V and 5 bases from J, with 14 bases in between. Germline CDR1 MGHDK, CDR2 SYGVNS. CDR3 sequence reads: CASSEYLTPADEQYF. The CDR3 DNA reads TGTGCCAGCAGTGAATACCTGACTCCCGCCGACGAGCAGTACTTC.

This chain uses TRBV2 with TRBJ2-5; D is unresolved. The V end was cut by 3 bases, the J end by 3 bases, with 17 bases between. The CDR3 spans 16 residues. The germline V gene encodes CDR1 SNHLY and CDR2 FYNNEI. CDR3 protein: CASSDRSWIREETQYF. The DNA of the CDR3 is TGTGCCAGCAGTGATCGGAGCTGGATCCGTGAAGAGACCCAGTACTTC.

The chain combines TRBV7-2 with TRBJ2-5; TRBD2 aligns across 10 bases. V lost 1 base and J lost 5; bases outside the gene matches: 1. CDR3 size: 14 residues. Germline CDR1 is SGHTA and CDR2 is FQGNSA. CDR3 sequence: CASSLGAGGETQYF. The CDR3 DNA is TGTGCCAGCAGCTTAGGAGCGGGAGGGGAGACCCAGTACTTC. Full variable domain (outside the CDR3, taken from reference TRBV7-2 and TRBJ2-5): GAGVSQSPSNKVTEKGKDVELRCDPISGHTALYWYRQSLGQGLEFLIYFQGNSAPDKSGLPSDRFSAERTGGSVSTLTIQRTQQEDSAVYLCASSLGAGGETQYFGPGTRLLVL.

Here the CDR3 reads CSGRGNGRLRDTQYF. The CDR3 DNA sequence: TGCAGCGGCCGAGGGAACGGACGGCTCAGAGATACGCAGTATTTT. The chain couples TRBV29-1 to TRBJ2-3, with a possible D match to TRBD2 (5 bases). CDR1 is SQVTM, CDR2 ANQGSEA, per germline. CDR3 length: 15 residues. V shed 7 bases and J shed 5 bases, with 22 bases lying between them.

This chain links TRBV30 with TRBJ2-3, with 9 positions matching TRBD2. CDR1 GTSNPN and CDR2 SVGIG come from the germline V gene (reference sequence). J lost 0 bases, V lost 3 bases, and 4 bases had no gene match. The CDR3 totals 15 residues. The CDR3 coding sequence is TGTGCCTGGAGCAAGACTAGCGGAAGCACAGATACGCAGTATTTT. Encoded protein: CAWSKTSGSTDTQYF.

The chain is built from TRBV4-1 and TRBJ2-1; D might be TRBD2 (5 bases). Germline V lookup: CDR1 MGHRA, CDR2 YSYEKL. This CDR3 contains 17 residues. V lost 5 bases to trimming and J lost 0 bases, with 17 bases between them. The chain's CDR3 is CASSSYLVGSSYNEQFF. The CDR3 nucleotides are TGCGCCAGCAGCTCATATTTGGTGGGGAGCTCCTACAATGAGCAGTTCTTC.

The chain has TRBV5-1 and TRBJ2-3; D is possibly TRBD2 (5 bases). The V end lost 0 bases, the J end lost 6 bases, and 5 bases lay between the germline ends. Germline V CDR1 and CDR2: SGHRS, YFSETQ. The CDR3 totals 12 residues. CDR3: CASSLERDTQYF. CDR3 in DNA: TGCGCCAGCAGCTTGGAGCGGGATACGCAGTATTTT.

This chain joins TRBV19 and TRBJ2-1, with 10 nucleotides matching TRBD2. Germline assignment: CDR1 LNHDA and CDR2 SQIVND (reference sequence). The ends lost 6 bases at V and 0 bases at J; junction bases unmatched: 5. The CDR3 runs to 16 residues. The CDR3 region has the DNA TGTGCCAGTAGCCCACTAGCGGGGAGCTCCTACAATGAGCAGTTCTTC. This gives the protein CASSPLAGSSYNEQFF.

This clone counts as medium-sized (0.01 to 0.1%). The chain is built from TRBV28 and TRBJ2-1; 8 nucleotides align to TRBD2. Germline V gene sequence: CDR1 MDHEN, CDR2 SYDVKM. J lost 6 bases, V lost 5 bases, and 6 bases had no gene match. The CDR3 covers 14 residues. In nucleotides, the CDR3 is TGTGCCAGCAGTCCTCAGGGACTAGTCAATGAGCAGTTCTTC. Its translation is CASSPQGLVNEQFF.

This clone was counted a single time. This chain joins TRBV7-2 and TRBJ2-5, with 7 positions matching TRBD2. Germline-derived CDR1 and CDR2 are SGHTA and FQGNSA. V lost 5 bases, J lost 4 bases, and 7 bases stayed unmatched. This CDR3 has 14 residues. Here the CDR3 DNA reads TGTGCCAGCAGCCCGAGGACTAGTCGAGAGACCCAGTACTTC. Translating it yields CASSPRTSRETQYF.

This chain joins TRBV2 and TRBJ2-7, with D perhaps matching TRBD2 (6 bases). The V end lost 6 bases, the J end lost 6 bases, and 15 bases lay between the germline ends. The CDR3 runs to 13 residues. Germline V gene sequence: CDR1 SNHLY, CDR2 FYNNEI. The DNA for the CDR3 is TGTGCCAGCAGCGGGACTCACTTTAGCGAGCAGTACTTC. Translated, it gives CASSGTHFSEQYF.

The chain employs TRBV5-1 and TRBJ2-7; D gene unclear. Germline V CDR1 and CDR2: SGHRS, YFSETQ. CDR3 size: 15 residues. Trimming stripped 0 bases from V and 3 bases from J, with 13 bases between. The DNA of the CDR3 is TGCGCCAGCAGCTTGGGGCTGGCTGAAGGCTACGAGCAGTACTTC. It codes for CASSLGLAEGYEQYF. Together with reference TRBV5-1 and TRBJ2-7, the CDR3 gives the full variable domain: KAGVTQTPRYLIKTRGQQVTLSCSPISGHRSVSWYQQTPGQGLQFLFEYFSETQRNKGNFPGRFSGRQFSNSRSEMNVSTLELGDSALYLCASSLGLAEGYEQYFGPGTRLTVT.

This chain uses TRBV30 with TRBJ1-2; D remains unclear. V shed 4 bases and J shed 2 bases, with 14 bases lying between them. Germline values: CDR1 GTSNPN, CDR2 SVGIG (reference sequence). This CDR3 has 14 amino acids. Here the CDR3 DNA reads TGTGCCTGGATAAGGAACCCGACCAACTATGGCTACACCTTC. It specifies CAWIRNPTNYGYTF.

The chain uses TRBV6-5 and TRBJ1-5; 7 bases map to TRBD1. The CDR3 totals 13 residues. In germline, CDR1 is MNHEY, CDR2 SVGAGI. V was pared by 10 bases and J by 4 bases, with 7 bases of the junction left unmatched. Written as DNA, the CDR3 is TGTGCCACCCGGGACAGACGTAATCAGCCCCAGCATTTT. This encodes CATRDRRNQPQHF.

This clone came up a few times. This rearrangement joins TRBV7-2 to TRBJ2-1; TRBD1 or TRBD2 may be the D gene (5 bases each). This CDR3 comprises 15 residues. Trimming cost V 5 bases and J 4 bases, with 15 bases left between them. Germline V CDR1 and CDR2: SGHTA, FQGNSA. CDR3 in amino acids: CASSAAGTQYNEQFF. CDR3 DNA: TGTGCCAGCAGCGCAGCCGGGACGCAGTACAATGAGCAGTTCTTC. Complete variable domain (other parts from reference TRBV7-2 and TRBJ2-1): GAGVSQSPSNKVTEKGKDVELRCDPISGHTALYWYRQSLGQGLEFLIYFQGNSAPDKSGLPSDRFSAERTGGSVSTLTIQRTQQEDSAVYLCASSAAGTQYNEQFFGPGTRLTVL.

The rearrangement links TRBV7-3 to TRBJ2-3; D not certain. Germline V gene lookup returns CDR1 SGHTA and CDR2 FQGTGA. The CDR3 extends over 15 amino acids. V lost 0 bases and J 4 bases, leaving 11 bases between the germline ends. The CDR3 spells CASSLTSLGADTQYF. CDR3 in DNA: TGTGCCAGCAGCTTAACAAGCCTTGGGGCAGATACGCAGTATTTT.

The V gene is TRBV29-1, the J gene TRBJ2-7; D remains ambiguous. V gave up 7 bases and J gave up 3 bases, with 13 bases separating them. The germline V gene encodes CDR1 SQVTM and CDR2 ANQGSEA. This CDR3 spans 12 amino acids. This chain's CDR3 is CSGLQAGYEQYF. In DNA form, the CDR3 reads TGCAGCGGCTTGCAGGCAGGCTACGAGCAGTACTTC.

The chain uses TRBV30 and TRBJ1-2; D ambiguous. This CDR3 has 13 amino acids. V was trimmed by 4 bases and J by 2 bases, leaving 11 bases between them. Per germline, CDR1 GTSNPN and CDR2 SVGIG (reference sequence). CDR3 sequence: CAWNRIGNYGYTF. The CDR3 nucleotides read TGTGCCTGGAACCGTATAGGGAACTATGGCTACACCTTC.

The V call is TRBV7-3, the J call TRBJ2-7; 8 nucleotides align to TRBD2. Germline loops: CDR1 SGHTA, CDR2 FQGTGA. There are 15 residues in the CDR3. With 2 bases clipped from V and 6 bases from J, the junction kept 9 bases outside the gene matches. In nucleotides, the CDR3 is TGTGCCAGCAGCTTATTCGCAGCGGGAGTGAGCGAGCAGTACTTC. This gives the protein CASSLFAAGVSEQYF.

This chain connects TRBV27 to TRBJ2-3; D tentatively reads TRBD1 or TRBD2 (7 bases each). The CDR3 covers 16 residues. CDR1 and CDR2 (germline): MNHEY, SMNVEV (reference sequence). V lost 5 bases and J lost 6, with 21 bases in between. CDR3 nucleotides: TGTGCCAGCAGTCCGTCGTGGGAGGGGGCCGGGGATACGCAGTATTTT. This gives the protein CASSPSWEGAGDTQYF.

The chain couples TRBV30 to TRBJ2-1; 10 nucleotides agree with TRBD2. V lost 0 bases to trimming and J lost 9 bases; unmatched junction nucleotides: 8. Per the germline V gene, CDR1 is GTSNPN and CDR2 is SVGIG (reference sequence). The CDR3 has 15 residues. CDR3 loop: CAWSVGLAGVGEQFF. The CDR3 DNA sequence: TGTGCCTGGAGTGTAGGGCTAGCGGGAGTCGGTGAGCAGTTCTTC.